Listed here are 14 T cell receptor beta chains from one sample, sequenced in a study of T-cell reconstitution after alpha-beta-depleted transplantation in children. Researchers prepared the TCRbeta library using unique molecular identifiers, the study reports. Each CDR3 protein gets one entry after TCRdb re-called the PCR reads with MiXCR. The table records about 60,000 distinct CDR3 sequences, 35% to 55% of them present only once. The sample in question was PBMCs, mostly from graft donor cells, obtained 360 days after TCRalphabeta/CD19-depleted stem cell transplant. The receptors stem from a male patient between 10 and 17 years old who had a stem cell transplant for acute lymphoblastic leukemia, so the T cells may come from the graft donor.

This clonotype has just one count. The chain recombines TRBV7-9 with TRBJ1-2; 7 bases are shared with TRBD1. CDR3 length: 15 residues. Trimming cost V 6 bases and J 2 bases; bases outside gene matches: 9. Germline values: CDR1 SEHNR, CDR2 FQNEAQ (reference sequence). CDR3 sequence (DNA): TGTGCCAGCAGTAGCTGGACAGGAGAGAACTATGGCTACACCTTC. It translates to CASSSWTGENYGYTF.

This clonotype was picked up a small number of times. The V gene is TRBV12-3 or TRBV12-4, the J gene TRBJ2-7; D perhaps matches TRBD2 (6 bases). This CDR3 comprises 16 residues. V was clipped by 6 bases and J by 3 bases, with 21 bases between them. CDR3 sequence: CASSPSGSSQSYEQYF. The CDR3 nucleotides read TGTGCCAGCAGCCCCAGCGGGTCCAGCCAAAGCTACGAGCAGTACTTC.

The chain recombines TRBV6-2 or TRBV6-3 with TRBJ1-1; D unclear. Germline-derived CDR1 and CDR2 are MNHEY and SVGEGT. Trimming stripped 8 bases from V and 1 base from J, with 11 bases between. This CDR3 has 13 residues. CDR3 sequence (DNA): TGTGCCAGCGGCGAATTTGGGAACACTGAAGCTTTCTTT. The encoded protein is CASGEFGNTEAFF.

The chain carries TRBV28 and TRBJ1-4; a weak D match, TRBD1 (6 bases). The CDR3 loop spans 15 amino acids. Trimming took off 4 bases at V and 0 bases at J, with 9 bases between the two ends. The germline V gene encodes CDR1 MDHEN and CDR2 SYDVKM. DNA of the CDR3: TGTGCCAGCAGTTCTCGGACAGCAACTAATGAAAAACTGTTTTTT. This gives the protein CASSSRTATNEKLFF. Together with reference TRBV28 and TRBJ1-4, the CDR3 gives the full variable domain: DVKVTQSSRYLVKRTGEKVFLECVQDMDHENMFWYRQDPGLGLRLIYFSYDVKMKEKGDIPEGYSVSREKKERFSLILESASTNQTSMYLCASSSRTATNEKLFFGSGTQLSVL.

This clonotype appeared a few times. The gene calls are TRBV7-2 and TRBJ2-1; tentative D call: TRBD1 (5 bases). The V gene lost 4 bases and the J gene lost 3 bases, with 13 bases spanning the gap. The CDR3 contains 15 residues. Germline values: CDR1 SGHTA, CDR2 FQGNSA. The CDR3 DNA reads TGTGCCAGCAGCTCGCAGGGTGGCGTCTACAATGAGCAGTTCTTC. Residues: CASSSQGGVYNEQFF.

The chain has TRBV9 and TRBJ2-1; 9 bases are shared with TRBD2. Per the germline V gene, CDR1 is SGDLS and CDR2 is YYNGEE. Germline trimming cut 2 bases from V and 4 bases from J; bases unmatched to any gene: 7. The CDR3 spans 16 residues. This chain's CDR3 is CASSVGSGGRYNEQFF. CDR3 DNA sequence: TGTGCCAGCAGCGTGGGAAGCGGGGGGCGTTACAATGAGCAGTTCTTC.

This clonotype has a handful of counts. This chain links TRBV11-2 with TRBJ2-1; 10 bases line up with TRBD2. Per the germline V gene, CDR1 is SGHAT and CDR2 is FQNNGV. With V trimmed by 2 bases and J by 6 bases, 4 bases remained unmatched. The CDR3 extends over 15 amino acids. DNA of the CDR3: TGTGCCAGCAGCTTAATCCTAGCGGGAGTCAATGAGCAGTTCTTC. It translates to CASSLILAGVNEQFF.

J is TRBJ2-2 and V is TRBV6-5, with no clear D. Trimming stripped 3 bases from V and 5 bases from J, with 7 bases between. The CDR3 covers 13 residues. Germline CDR1 and CDR2: MNHEY and SVGAGI. The CDR3 DNA reads TGTGCCAGCAGTTATAAGTGGACCGGGGAGCTGTTTTTT. Its protein product is CASSYKWTGELFF.

The chain couples TRBV29-1 to TRBJ2-7; no clear D. The CDR3 is made up of 13 amino acids. CDR1 is SQVTM and CDR2 is ANQGSEA in the germline V gene. The germline V and J ends were trimmed by 3 bases and 0 bases, with 9 bases remaining between them. CDR3 coding DNA: TGCAGCGTTGATGTCGGCGGCTCCTACGAGCAGTACTTC. Protein product: CSVDVGGSYEQYF.

This clonotype was seen a few times. V usage is TRBV6-2 or TRBV6-3 and J usage is TRBJ2-1, with D hard to call. Deletions cut 4 bases from V and 5 bases from J, with 6 bases between. Germline V gene lookup returns CDR1 MNHEY and CDR2 SVGEGT. This CDR3 contains 12 residues. The CDR3 DNA reads as TGTGCCAGCAGTTGGGCTAACAATGAGCAGTTCTTC. It specifies CASSWANNEQFF.

This clonotype has only a few counts. CDR3 DNA: TGTGCCAGCAGTTACCCTATACTAGCGGGGTCCACAGATACGCAGTATTTT. Encoded protein: CASSYPILAGSTDTQYF. This rearrangement joins TRBV6-2 or TRBV6-3 to TRBJ2-3, with TRBD2 matching 10 bases. The CDR3 sequence is 17 residues long. CDR1 MNHEY and CDR2 SVGEGT come from the germline V gene. The junction had 7 bases not matched to a gene; V was cut back by 2 bases and J by 2 bases.

The chain carries TRBV20-1 and TRBJ1-1; 8 bases map to TRBD1. Germline-derived CDR1 and CDR2 are DFQATT and SNEGSKA (reference sequence). The CDR3 has 16 amino acids. V was clipped by 0 bases and J by 5 bases; unmatched bases: 11. CDR3: CSARDRGRVVGTEAFF. CDR3 bases: TGCAGTGCTAGAGACAGGGGGCGGGTGGTCGGGACTGAAGCTTTCTTT.

The chain couples TRBV19 to TRBJ2-3; tentatively, D is TRBD2 (6 bases). This CDR3 comprises 17 residues. The germline CDR1 and CDR2 sequences are LNHDA and SQIVND (reference sequence). V shed 7 bases and J shed 1 base, with 21 bases lying between them. The DNA of the CDR3 is TGTGCCAGTACCGCCGGAGGGGCCTTGGAGGGCACAGATACGCAGTATTTT. Protein: CASTAGGALEGTDTQYF.

The rearrangement joins TRBV5-1 to TRBJ1-2; TRBD1 is a possible D gene (5 bases). CDR1 and CDR2 (germline): SGHRS, YFSETQ. The V end lost 0 bases, the J end lost 7 bases, and 10 bases lay between the germline ends. The CDR3 sequence is 13 residues long. The CDR3 bases are TGCGCCAGCAGCTTGGAGGAGGGGAGTGGCTACACCTTC. Protein: CASSLEEGSGYTF.